One sample yielded the 2 T cell receptor beta chains listed below, sequenced in a study of cytomegalovirus exposure and HLA in healthy donors. The study ran its PCR with 60 Vbeta and 13 Jbeta primers. Some clones are missing from TCRdb's copy, which holds only in-frame ones; the method was immunoSEQ multiplex PCR. The table lists some 140,000 clones, around three quarters of them singletons. The sample consisted of PBMCs. These receptors were taken from a woman between 40 and 50 years old in good health and CMV-seronegative.

This clone was observed a single time. Without the conserved terminal phenylalanine or tryptophan, this CDR3 likely stems from a read error. The V gene is TRBV6-5, the J gene TRBJ1-6; 8 bases line up with TRBD1. The V gene's germline CDR1 is MNHEY and CDR2 SVGAGI. The CDR3 loop spans 14 amino acids. The junction had 0 bases not matched to a gene; V was cut back by 0 bases and J by 8 bases. The CDR3 DNA follows: TGTGCCAGCAGTTACTCGGGACAGGATTCACCCCTCCACGTT. Translating it yields CASSYSGQDSPLHV.

The chain uses TRBV7-6 and TRBJ2-7; D might be TRBD1 (6 bases). CDR3 length: 13 amino acids. CDR1 SGHVS and CDR2 FNYEAQ come from the germline V gene. V lost 0 bases to trimming and J lost 5 bases, with 8 bases between them. The DNA of the CDR3 is TGTGCCAGCAGCTTAGCACAGGGTGACGAGCAGTACTTC. Residues: CASSLAQGDEQYF.